The 27 T cell receptor beta chains below all came from one sample that was sequenced in a study of spatial heterogeneity in lung cancer. The time point was: sample taken at primary tumor resection. Their recognized antigens are unknown. Each CDR3 protein gets one entry after TCRdb re-called the 5' RACE reads with MiXCR. The repertoire holds 20,000 to 25,000 distinct CDR3 sequences, with approximately 4.3% as singletons. Study outcomes and limitations: The number of expanded tumor alpha and beta chains correlated with mutation number.

Sample: lung tumor tissue, taken at surgery. The receptors derive from a male donor with early-stage non-small cell lung cancer.

This clonotype was seen many times. J is TRBJ1-2 and V is TRBV12-3 or TRBV12-4; maybe TRBD1 (5 bases). V dropped 7 bases and J dropped 8 bases, with 17 bases sitting between them. This CDR3 spans 13 amino acids. CDR3 region: CASTTFIWDGYTF. The CDR3 region has the DNA TGTGCCAGCACCACTTTTATATGGGACGGCTACACCTTC.

This clonotype was recorded many times. This chain joins TRBV15 and TRBJ1-4, with D hard to call. Looked up from germline, CDR1 is LNHNV and CDR2 is YYDKDF (reference sequence). The CDR3 length is 13 residues. V was clipped by 7 bases and J by 1 base, with 7 bases between them. The CDR3 DNA is TGTGCCACCACCGGAGGAACTAATGAAAAACTGTTTTTT. Protein product: CATTGGTNEKLFF.

At least ten counts were recorded for this clonotype. The chain couples TRBV28 to TRBJ2-3, with a tentative D call TRBD1 (5 bases). Germline V gene data show CDR1 as MDHEN and CDR2 as SYDVKM. The CDR3 is made up of 16 amino acids. V lost 2 bases and J 0 bases, leaving 12 bases between the germline ends. CDR3 residues: CASSLVVGVSTDTQYF. For the CDR3, the DNA is TGTGCCAGCAGTTTAGTCGTAGGGGTTAGCACAGATACGCAGTATTTT.

This clonotype was found many times. CDR3: CASSLTSIQETQYF. CDR3 sequence (DNA): TGTGCCAGCAGCTTAACGAGCATACAAGAGACCCAGTACTTC. This chain connects TRBV7-2 to TRBJ2-5; D is unclear. The ends were cut back, 2 bases at V and 2 bases at J, with 9 bases in the middle. From germline, CDR1 is SGHTA and CDR2 FQGNSA. The CDR3 has 14 amino acids.

This clonotype was recorded many times. The CDR3 region is CASSGYSYTDTQYF. CDR3 bases: TGTGCCAGCAGTGGGTACAGTTACACAGATACGCAGTATTTT. The chain carries TRBV6-1 and TRBJ2-3, with unresolved D. The germline V and J ends were trimmed by 4 bases and 2 bases, with 10 bases remaining between them. The germline V gene has CDR1 MNHNS and CDR2 SASEGT. The CDR3 is made up of 14 amino acids.

This clonotype was recorded at least ten times. The chain has TRBV6-6 and TRBJ2-5; D perhaps matches TRBD2 (6 bases). The V gene lost 4 bases and the J gene lost 4 bases, with 16 bases spanning the gap. CDR3 size: 15 residues. The germline CDR1 and CDR2 sequences are MNHNY and SVGAGI (reference sequence). This CDR3 is CASSFFKGRGETQYF. Here the CDR3 DNA reads TGTGCCAGCAGTTTTTTCAAGGGGCGGGGAGAGACCCAGTACTTC.

This clonotype turned up a few times. This CDR3 is CSARAPGTGGAGQYF. The CDR3 coding sequence is TGCAGTGCCCGAGCGCCCGGGACAGGGGGCGCGGGGCAGTACTTC. The chain couples TRBV20-1 to TRBJ2-7; 12 nucleotides align to TRBD1. V trimming: 6 bases; J trimming: 9 bases; junction bases outside the gene matches: 15. Germline V gene data show CDR1 as DFQATT and CDR2 as SNEGSKA (reference sequence). The CDR3 sequence is 15 residues long.

In its sample, this clonotype was seen many times. The chain carries TRBV9 and TRBJ2-1, with D possibly being TRBD2 (5 bases). V lost 3 bases and J 8 bases, leaving 24 bases between the germline ends. CDR1 SGDLS and CDR2 YYNGEE come from the germline V gene. CDR3 length: 17 residues. For the CDR3, the DNA is TGTGCCAGCAGCGCGGGGTTGGGCGGGTCTCGCTTGGATGAGCAGTTCTTC. It yields the protein CASSAGLGGSRLDEQFF.

This clonotype appeared many times. The CDR3 here is CASSSQTSGLSTNEQFF. The CDR3 coding sequence is TGTGCCAGCAGCTCGCAGACTAGCGGTTTAAGTACCAATGAGCAGTTCTTC. The rearrangement uses TRBV7-6 and TRBJ2-1; 9 nucleotides align to TRBD2. The CDR3 totals 17 residues. After removal of 4 bases from V and 6 bases from J, the junction contained 13 bases not matched to a gene. The germline CDR1 and CDR2 sequences are SGHVS and FNYEAQ.

This clonotype was recorded at least ten times. This chain uses TRBV20-1 with TRBJ2-5; possibly TRBD2 for D (5 bases). V was pared by 2 bases and J by 5 bases, with 9 bases between. The length of the CDR3 is 12 residues. Germline values: CDR1 DFQATT, CDR2 SNEGSKA (reference sequence). CDR3 in DNA: TGCAGTGCTAGAAGAGGGTCCGAGACCCAGTACTTC. Residues: CSARRGSETQYF.

This clonotype has ten or more counts. The gene calls are TRBV7-9 and TRBJ1-6; D not resolved. The CDR3 contains 13 residues. The ends were cut back, 6 bases at V and 7 bases at J, with 10 bases in the middle. Germline V CDR1 and CDR2: SEHNR, FQNEAQ (reference sequence). Written as DNA, the CDR3 is TGTGCCAGCAGATGGGCCGTCAATTCACCCCTCCACTTT. Its protein is CASRWAVNSPLHF.

This clonotype has only a few counts. This rearrangement joins TRBV6-5 to TRBJ2-2, with D perhaps TRBD1 (5 bases). The CDR3 has 12 residues. Looked up from germline, CDR1 is MNHEY and CDR2 is SVGAGI. The V gene lost 6 bases and the J gene lost 5 bases, with 7 bases spanning the gap. The CDR3 DNA reads TGTGCCAGCAGCCAGGGAACCGGGGAGCTGTTTTTT. Residues: CASSQGTGELFF.

At least ten counts were recorded for this clonotype. The CDR3 DNA is TGTGCCAGCAGTTCGACAGGGACGGAGCCCCAGCATTTT. This encodes CASSSTGTEPQHF. The chain links TRBV6-6 to TRBJ1-5; 7 bases agree with TRBD1. This CDR3 has 13 residues. Looked up from germline, CDR1 is MNHNY and CDR2 is SVGAGI (reference sequence). V lost 4 bases and J lost 8; bases outside the gene matches: 5.

This clonotype was detected ten times or more. CDR3 nucleotides: TGTGCCAGCGGGGATTATACGCAGTATTTT. Its protein is CASGDYTQYF. V gene TRBV9 combines with J gene TRBJ2-3; D is unresolved. The CDR3 is 10 amino acids. Germline lookup yields CDR1 SGDLS and CDR2 YYNGEE. Trimming removed 7 bases at V and 7 bases at J, with 7 bases between.

Many counts were recorded for this clonotype. The J gene is TRBJ2-7, the V gene TRBV2, with 7 bases that match TRBD1. The CDR3 runs to 13 residues. Germline lookup yields CDR1 SNHLY and CDR2 FYNNEI. V lost 7 bases to trimming and J lost 2 bases; unmatched junction nucleotides: 5. CDR3 amino acids: CASTDRVAYEQYF. The CDR3 DNA reads as TGTGCCAGCACTGACAGGGTCGCCTACGAGCAGTACTTC.

This clonotype came up many times. The chain couples TRBV5-1 to TRBJ2-2; weak D call: TRBD2 (6 bases). The CDR3 has 14 amino acids. Germline V gives CDR1 SGHRS, CDR2 YFSETQ. V lost 5 bases and J lost 0, with 8 bases in between. The CDR3, as DNA: TGCGCCAGCAGGGAGGGCCCGAACACCGGGGAGCTGTTTTTT. Residues: CASREGPNTGELFF.

This clonotype has a count of ten or more. V usage is TRBV20-1 and J usage is TRBJ2-7; D is undetermined. The CDR3 runs 11 residues. Trimming removed 6 bases at V and 4 bases at J, with 10 bases between. CDR1 is DFQATT, CDR2 SNEGSKA, per germline (reference sequence). The CDR3 here is CSAGGSYEQYF. CDR3 coding DNA: TGCAGTGCAGGCGGATCTTACGAGCAGTACTTC.

By share of the sample, this clonotype is medium-sized. CDR3 protein: CASSLAEGVLTDEQFF. CDR3 nucleotide sequence: TGCGCCAGCAGCTTGGCCGAGGGGGTTCTAACGGATGAGCAGTTCTTC. The chain employs TRBV5-1 and TRBJ2-1, with D tentatively TRBD1 (6 bases). The ends were cut back, 0 bases at V and 8 bases at J, with 18 bases in the middle. The CDR3 totals 16 residues. Germline V gives CDR1 SGHRS, CDR2 YFSETQ.

This clonotype was seen repeatedly, ten times or more. CDR3 sequence reads: CASSSTLGGMIYEQYF. The CDR3 DNA reads as TGTGCCAGCAGTTCCACTCTGGGGGGGATGATCTACGAGCAGTACTTC. This chain connects TRBV28 to TRBJ2-7; the match to TRBD2 covers 7 bases. The V and J ends lost 4 bases and 3 bases, in that order; junction bases with no gene match: 12. The CDR3 has 16 residues. Germline V gives CDR1 MDHEN, CDR2 SYDVKM.

This clonotype was detected many times. The chain recombines TRBV20-1 with TRBJ2-7; no clear D gene. From germline, CDR1 is DFQATT and CDR2 SNEGSKA (reference sequence). V gave up 4 bases and J gave up 2 bases, with 18 bases separating them. This CDR3 spans 15 amino acids. CDR3 DNA sequence: TGCAGTGCTACCAGACCTTTCCCCCCCCCCTACGAGCAGTACTTC. Its translation is CSATRPFPPPYEQYF.

This clonotype was seen at least ten times. The J gene is TRBJ2-3, the V gene TRBV5-6; tentative D call: TRBD1 (5 bases). V lost 4 bases to trimming and J lost 1 base, with 10 bases between them. Germline lookup yields CDR1 SGHDT and CDR2 YYEEEE. The CDR3 consists of 14 residues. CDR3 protein: CASSDSKGTDTQYF. DNA for the CDR3: TGTGCCAGCAGCGACAGTAAGGGCACAGATACGCAGTATTTT.

This clonotype was seen repeatedly, ten times or more. The CDR3, as DNA: TGTGCCAGCAGTCTACAGGGAACTAATGAAAAACTGTTTTTT. It encodes CASSLQGTNEKLFF. V is TRBV6-1 and J is TRBJ1-4; weak D call: TRBD1 (6 bases). The V end lost 5 bases, the J end lost 1 base, and 8 bases lay between the germline ends. Germline V lookup: CDR1 MNHNS, CDR2 SASEGT. This CDR3 region has 14 residues.

This clonotype was picked up many times. V is TRBV4-1 and J is TRBJ2-1; D unclear. V lost 3 bases and J lost 9, with 6 bases in between. The CDR3 runs 11 residues. The germline gives CDR1 MGHRA, CDR2 YSYEKL. The CDR3 is CASSQQSEQFF. CDR3 DNA sequence: TGCGCCAGCAGCCAGCAGTCTGAGCAGTTCTTC.

This clonotype was recorded at least ten times. This rearrangement joins TRBV7-2 to TRBJ2-1; 9 nucleotides align to TRBD1. The germline CDR1 and CDR2 sequences are SGHTA and FQGNSA. CDR3 size: 16 residues. V was pared by 7 bases and J by 8 bases, with 15 bases of the junction left unmatched. For the CDR3, the DNA is TGTGCCAGCACCTCGCCACCCGGGACAGGGAGGGATGAGCAGTTCTTC. Protein sequence: CASTSPPGTGRDEQFF.

This clonotype was counted ten times or more. The rearrangement uses TRBV5-6 and TRBJ2-4; D might be TRBD1 (8 bases). Deletions cut 0 bases from V and 6 bases from J, with 10 bases between. This CDR3 has 14 residues. Per the germline V gene, CDR1 is SGHDT and CDR2 is YYEEEE. CDR3 coding DNA: TGTGCCAGCAGCTTGGACAGGGGGGGAAACATTCAGTACTTC. It is translated as CASSLDRGGNIQYF.

This chain links TRBV28 with TRBJ2-1; no clear D gene. Germline-derived CDR1 and CDR2 are MDHEN and SYDVKM. Deletions cut 4 bases from V and 9 bases from J, with 19 bases between. The CDR3 consists of 15 residues. The CDR3, as DNA: TGTGCCAGCAGTTCCGGACCAATCATGCTCCGTGAGCAGTTCTTC. Amino acids: CASSSGPIMLREQFF.

The chain recombines TRBV19 with TRBJ1-5; possible D gene TRBD1, 5 bases. This CDR3 has 12 amino acids. Germline loops: CDR1 LNHDA, CDR2 SQIVND (reference sequence). Trimming removed 10 bases at V and 5 bases at J, with 12 bases between. Here the CDR3 DNA reads TGTGCCACCACTTGGGGGGATCAGCCCCAGCATTTT. Encoded protein: CATTWGDQPQHF. Full variable domain (missing parts from reference TRBV19 and TRBJ1-5): DGGITQSPKYLFRKEGQNVTLSCEQNLNHDAMYWYRQDPGQGLRLIYYSQIVNDFQKGDIAEGYSVSREKKESFPLTVTSAQKNPTAFYLCATTWGDQPQHFGDGTRLSIL.